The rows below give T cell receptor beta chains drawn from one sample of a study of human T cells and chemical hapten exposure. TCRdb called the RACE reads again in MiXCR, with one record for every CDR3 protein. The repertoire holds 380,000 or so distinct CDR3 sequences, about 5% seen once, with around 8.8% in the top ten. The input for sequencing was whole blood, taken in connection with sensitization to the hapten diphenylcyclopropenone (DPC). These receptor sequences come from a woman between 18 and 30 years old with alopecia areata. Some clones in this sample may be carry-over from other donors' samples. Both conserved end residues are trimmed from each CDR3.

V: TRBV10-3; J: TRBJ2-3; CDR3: AVSKDRGGTDTQY
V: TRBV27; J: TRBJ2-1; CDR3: ASSLATSGGPTYNEQF
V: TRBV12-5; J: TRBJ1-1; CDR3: ASGLVPGEAF
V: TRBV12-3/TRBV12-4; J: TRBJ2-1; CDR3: ASSRTGESYNEQF
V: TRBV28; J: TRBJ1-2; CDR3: ASSFTGNNYGYT
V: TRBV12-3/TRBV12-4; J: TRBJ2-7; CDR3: ASSFYGQQTRVREQY
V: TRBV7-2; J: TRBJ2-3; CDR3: ASSSAVFTDTQY
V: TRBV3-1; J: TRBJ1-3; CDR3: ASSQGVTLRGNTIY
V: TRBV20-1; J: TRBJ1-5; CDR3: SARAGVNQPQH
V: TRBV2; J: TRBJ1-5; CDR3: ASSAGASYQPQH
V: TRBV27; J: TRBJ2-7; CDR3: ASSLFPGTTYEQY
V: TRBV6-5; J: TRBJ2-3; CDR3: ASKRGTDTQY
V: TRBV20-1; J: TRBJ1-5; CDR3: SARDLFGAKGQPQH
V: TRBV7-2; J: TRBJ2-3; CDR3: ASSSVGGYSTDTQY
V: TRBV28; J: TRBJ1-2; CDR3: ASSSTINYGYT
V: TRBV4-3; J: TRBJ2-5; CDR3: ASSQAFGLQETQY
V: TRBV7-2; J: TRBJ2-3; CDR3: ASSLNPKRAYTDTQY
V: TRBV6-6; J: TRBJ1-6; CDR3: ASRKSQGSSYNSPLH